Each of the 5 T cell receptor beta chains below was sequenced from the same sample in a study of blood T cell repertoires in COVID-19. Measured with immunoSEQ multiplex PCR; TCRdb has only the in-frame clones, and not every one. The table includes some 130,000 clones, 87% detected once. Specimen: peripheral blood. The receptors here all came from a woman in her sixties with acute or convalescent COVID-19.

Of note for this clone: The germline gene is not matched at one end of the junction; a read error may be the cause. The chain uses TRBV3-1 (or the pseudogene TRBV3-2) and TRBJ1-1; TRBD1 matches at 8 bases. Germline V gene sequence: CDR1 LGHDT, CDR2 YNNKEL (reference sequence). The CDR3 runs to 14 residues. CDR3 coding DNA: TGTGCCAGCACCCAAGGACAGGGCAACACTGAAGCTTTCTTT. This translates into CASTQGQGNTEAFF.

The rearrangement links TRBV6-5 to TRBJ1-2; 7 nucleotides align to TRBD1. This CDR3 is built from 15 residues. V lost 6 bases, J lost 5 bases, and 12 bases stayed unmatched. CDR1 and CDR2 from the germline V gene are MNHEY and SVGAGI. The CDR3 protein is CASSHNPGQRYGYTF. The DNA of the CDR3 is TGTGCCAGCAGCCACAACCCGGGACAGCGGTATGGCTACACCTTC.

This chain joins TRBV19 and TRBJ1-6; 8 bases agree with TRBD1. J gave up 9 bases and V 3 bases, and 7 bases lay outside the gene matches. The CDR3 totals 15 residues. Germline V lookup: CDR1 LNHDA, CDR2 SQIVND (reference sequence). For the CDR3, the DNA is TGTGCCAGTAGTATTCAGACAGGGGATGGTTCACCCCTCCACTTT. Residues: CASSIQTGDGSPLHF.

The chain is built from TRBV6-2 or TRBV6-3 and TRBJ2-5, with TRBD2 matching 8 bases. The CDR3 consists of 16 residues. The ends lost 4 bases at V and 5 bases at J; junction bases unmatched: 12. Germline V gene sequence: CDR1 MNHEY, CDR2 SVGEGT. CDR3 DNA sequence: TGTGCCAGCAGTTTCCCTAAGACTAGCGAGTGGGAGACCCAGTACTTC. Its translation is CASSFPKTSEWETQYF.

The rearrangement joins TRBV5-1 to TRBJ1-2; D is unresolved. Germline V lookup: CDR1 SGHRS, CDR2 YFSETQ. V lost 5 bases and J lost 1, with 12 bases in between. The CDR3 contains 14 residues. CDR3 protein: CASSRGLINYGYTF. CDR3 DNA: TGCGCCAGCAGTCGGGGTCTAATTAACTATGGCTACACCTTC.